This T cell receptor (beta chain) was sequenced in a study of shared clonotypes between healthy human individuals. Study conclusions and caveats: When naive CD4 clonotypes were compared across several donors, approximately 4.9% were shared.

As defined, naive CD8 cells were CD45RO-negative and positively selected for CCR7, with terminally differentiated effector memory CD45RA+ cells excluded. Around 220 ng DNA, tens of thousands of T cell genomes, went into each sorted-subset replicate PCR. The protocol was immunoSEQ multiplex PCR, while the TCRdb copy is restricted to in-frame clones and leaves out a portion. The sample includes approximately 600,000 clones, approximately 95% seen only once; the top ten take around 0.12%. For this clone: Its antigen is as yet unknown.

This CDR3 has 16 residues. Germline trimming cut 4 bases from V and 3 bases from J; bases unmatched to any gene: 9. Per germline, CDR1 SGHDT and CDR2 YYEEEE. This clonotype was sampled from a woman in her 30s in good health. This chain connects TRBV5-6 to TRBJ2-7, with 11 bases identical to TRBD2. Specimen: naive CD8+ T cells sorted from blood. DNA of the CDR3: TGTGCCAGCAGCACCGGAACCCTAGCGGGAGGCTACGAGCAGTACTTC. Translated, it gives CASSTGTLAGGYEQYF.